This T cell receptor beta chain originates from a study of blood T cell repertoires in COVID-19. This CDR3 has 17 amino acids. Germline V gene lookup returns CDR1 SGHRS and CDR2 YFSETQ. Trimming at V came to 5 bases and at J to 4 bases, leaving 13 bases not matched to a gene. Produced via immunoSEQ multiplex PCR; TCRdb's table is partial and in-frame only. The table includes some 70,000 clones, roughly 91% detected once. The V and J genes are TRBV5-1 and TRBJ2-1, with 9 bases fitting TRBD1. The receptor comes from a man aged 60-69 years with acute or convalescent COVID-19. The sample comprised peripheral blood. This chain's CDR3 is CASRSWSGTGPYNEQFF. The CDR3 DNA sequence: TGCGCCAGCAGGAGCTGGAGCGGGACAGGGCCTTACAATGAGCAGTTCTTC.